The sequence of this T cell receptor (beta chain) was determined in a study of cytomegalovirus exposure and HLA in healthy donors (dated by TCRdb to the late 2010s). General notes on the study: An earlier analysis of some 500 of the donors reported 250 to 300 Gb of sequence data and some 120 million unique TCR beta sequences from around 200 million T cells. An early release covering 500 to 750 HLA-typed donors comprised about 300 gigabases of sequencing data and 65 million to 100 million unique TCR sequences. HLA typing covered class I and class II loci at four-digit resolution. The T cell repertoires of 670 or so subjects were profiled by immunosequencing and related to cytomegalovirus serostatus. Across approximately 400 genotyped donors of the cohort, an average of approximately 200,000 unique TCR beta nucleotide sequences per donor were sequenced, and roughly a sixth of those sequences were non-productive. Because of strong linkage in the cohort, roughly five DR-DQ haplotypes were treated as single units for association and clustering. Donor age, sex, ethnicity and CMV serostatus were compiled alongside the repertoire data. The later analysis used no new phenotypic data to find candidate immune exposures, relying instead on TCR beta sequences and their occurrence across donors. A later analysis re-examined previously published TCR beta repertoires from just over 650 donors and added high-resolution HLA genotyping to investigate patterns of TCR occurrence. Genome-wide SNP genotypes for about 55% of the roughly 670 donors were used in a later genetic analysis, which treated that subset as a discovery cohort. The aim of the study was to test whether cataloging public T cell receptors could identify signatures of past pathogen exposure. Typing coverage varied by locus: roughly 629-640 donors for A, B, C, DRB1 and DQB1; around 560 for DQA1; more than 600 for DPA1; roughly 450 for DPB1. A separate validation cohort of about 110 different subjects was used in addition to the roughly 700-subject first cohort. An earlier analysis of roughly 600 of the donors used high-throughput TCR beta sequencing to judge whether each TCR beta V gene segment behaved as functional or pseudogenic. High-throughput TCR immunosequencing, statistical association of individual TCRs with disease status, and machine learning were combined to predict cytomegalovirus infection status. Every repertoire in the discovery cohort had been generated on one and the same sequencing platform. Among the approximately 420 genotyped donors, approximately 82% belonged to the genetic ancestry cluster associated with self-reported Caucasian donors.

CDR1 SGHRS and CDR2 YFSETQ were looked up in the germline V gene. There are 16 amino acids in the CDR3, from cysteine to phenylalanine inclusive. CDR3 DNA is the only sequence kept; it has 48 bases, read in frame from the first base. Relative to germline, V is missing 0 bases and J is missing 2 bases, with 7 bases of the junction outside any gene match. Note on this clone: The antigen it binds to is not known. The sample holds no much larger clone one base away, and base qualities are not on file.

The cohort was made up of approximately 670 healthy bone marrow donors. At the time of sampling, all cohort members were nominally healthy, though unrecorded immune exposures were likely present. The donor was CMV seronegative and belonged to the group of around 350 seronegative cohort members. A peripheral blood sample was provided by each donor, and peripheral blood mononuclear cells were used for TCR beta sequencing. Genomic DNA was extracted from the blood cell samples with the Qiagen DNeasy Blood Extraction Kit. General findings and caveats noted by the study authors: In an earlier analysis of approximately 590 of the donors, most TCR beta V segments were observed in productive rearrangements about 87% or about 30% of the time, broadly matching IMGT annotations. Because some donors lacked HLA typing at each locus, the association tests relied only on the typed subset. The study listed 150 to 200 TCR beta chains as associated with cytomegalovirus. For the cohort, immune exposure information was limited to CMV serostatus. An association between a missense DCLRE1C variant and V-gene and J-gene trimming of TCR beta chains was found in a later genetic analysis and replicated in an independent cohort. Some IMGT-functional V segments, including TRBV6-2 and TRBV6-3, could not be distinguished by the 87-base-pair reads and were therefore excluded. According to a later genetic analysis, donors in an Asian-associated ancestry cluster had fewer N-insertions in productive TCRs than the roughly 670-donor mean. Correlated functional status among segregating V segments might reflect linkage disequilibrium, but an unknown experimental factor could not be ruled out. Only TCR beta chains were sequenced in this cohort, and the absence of alpha or paired-chain data limited detectable features. Presence/absence analyses assumed roughly uniform sequencing depth across donors, an assumption that may not hold. In a later analysis, TCR association rates were found to vary across HLA loci, with the most associated TCRs seen for DRB1 alleles and the fewest for HLA-C alleles. A few of the identified cytomegalovirus-associated TCR beta chains were confirmed in vitro to be specific for cytomegalovirus antigens. A further reported finding was that TCR beta sequences accurately predicted the HLA-A and HLA-B alleles for most subjects in the first cohort. Cytomegalovirus status was reported to be diagnosed by the classifier with high specificity and sensitivity in both the original and validation cohorts. A later analysis found that most CMV-associated TCR beta chains appeared HLA-restricted, with HLA associations seemingly driven largely by CMV exposure. Specific HLA alleles were associated with over 15,000 TCR beta sequences at a false discovery rate of 0.05 in a later analysis. In a later analysis, HLA-associated TCR beta chains were found to be more clonally expanded and to have lower generation probabilities than equally common non-associated chains. A later analysis reported that several top co-occurrence clusters appeared linked to parvovirus B19, influenza, CMV and Epstein-Barr virus. The sequencing pipeline was judged likely to have produced a cluster of highly shared sequence variants as a technical artifact. Assigning TCR associations to individual alleles was difficult when HLA alleles, especially DR and DQ, strongly co-occurred. Across donors, most TCR sequences were observed very rarely, whereas some public TCRs were present in many individuals. Because counts were too low, roughly 16 rarely observed V segments, including chromosome 9 orphons, were left out of the earlier analysis of approximately 580 of the donors. The authors suggested that the approach could potentially be generalized to other disease states and immunological phenotypes.

Library creation used the immunoSEQ multiplex PCR assay. For the multiplex PCR, a mixture combining 60 forward primers for TCR Vbeta segments and 13 reverse primers for TCR Jbeta segments was used. Amplification of the CDR3 region of rearranged TCR beta genes was performed with a multiplex PCR assay on genomic DNA. The Illumina HiSeq System was used to sequence the amplified TCR beta libraries as 87-base-pair reads. Turning to the authors' computational methods: In a later analysis, about 80 million unique TCR beta chains were counted across the approximately 620 repertoires, and approximately 9.9 million of these chains were shared by at least two donors. Raw reads were error-corrected and collapsed into unique sequences by a nearest-neighbor algorithm in which closely related sequences were merged to remove PCR and sequencing errors. To assign V, D and J gene segments, CDR3 sequences were aligned to IMGT reference sequences. Each retained sequence needed at least a six-nucleotide match to both a V gene segment and a J gene segment. A rearrangement was called productive if the CDR3 had no stop codons and remained in frame with V and J, and every other rearrangement was called non-productive. Following IMGT convention, CDR3 was defined as the stretch from the second conserved V-encoded cysteine to the conserved J-encoded phenylalanine. The earlier analysis of some 600 of the donors excluded sequences that lacked an unambiguous match to a single V gene segment. An earlier analysis of fewer than 650 of the donors classified V segments as functional when productive rearrangements were above 56.7% and as segregating when the standard deviation between donors was above 5%. A statistical classification framework was built to diagnose cytomegalovirus status from the catalog of TCR beta chain sequences. A later analysis assigned V and J genes by comparing TCR nucleotide sequences with IMGT/GENE-DB human TR gene sequences. Using the TCRdist pipeline, a later analysis assigned CDR3 sequences along with most-parsimonious VDJ recombination scenarios. In a later analysis, each TCR beta chain was defined by its CDR3 amino acid sequence together with its V-gene family, and reads without a unique V-gene family were excluded. As a way to deal with suspected cross-contamination and a sequencing artifact, a later analysis dropped roughly 600 nucleotide sequences that were highly shared and had low generation probability. In a later analysis, a clonal expansion index for each public chain was calculated from normalized within-repertoire ranks of inferred template counts. Generation probabilities in a later analysis came from a VDJ recombination model fitted to out-of-frame rearrangements, and those results were checked against IGoR. In a later analysis, hypergeometric tests were used to score TCR-TCR, TCR-HLA and TCR-CMV co-occurrence, with a repertoire-size bias correction applied to TCR pairs. False discovery rates were estimated in a later analysis by permuting HLA or CMV assignments 20 times. In a later analysis, co-occurring TCRs were grouped using DBSCAN, and TCRdist sequence similarity was added for clustering within HLA-allele-positive subsets. Repertoires with fewer than 30,000 or more than 120,000 public chains were left out of co-occurrence clustering, as were five repertoires with anomalous nucleotide sharing. TCRdb holds this immuneACCESS table with in-frame rearrangements only. Some clones are missing; in checked studies, unresolved V genes explain under half, and the rest has no known cause. V and J calls and clone size follow that table, whereas D and trimming were derived from the DNA. The sample includes 150,000 to 190,000 clones, with approximately 85% observed a single time. The ten largest account for approximately 2.5% of the sample.

The chain is encoded by TRBV5-1 joined to TRBJ2-5; 7 of the junction bases match TRBD2. The origin of this receptor is a woman between 18 and 30 years old in good health and CMV-seronegative. The sequenced material came from PBMCs. The CDR3 sequence is CASSLALASGQETQYF. The nucleotide sequence reads as follows: TGCGCCAGCAGCTTGGCCTTGGCTAGCGGACAAGAGACCCAGTACTTC.